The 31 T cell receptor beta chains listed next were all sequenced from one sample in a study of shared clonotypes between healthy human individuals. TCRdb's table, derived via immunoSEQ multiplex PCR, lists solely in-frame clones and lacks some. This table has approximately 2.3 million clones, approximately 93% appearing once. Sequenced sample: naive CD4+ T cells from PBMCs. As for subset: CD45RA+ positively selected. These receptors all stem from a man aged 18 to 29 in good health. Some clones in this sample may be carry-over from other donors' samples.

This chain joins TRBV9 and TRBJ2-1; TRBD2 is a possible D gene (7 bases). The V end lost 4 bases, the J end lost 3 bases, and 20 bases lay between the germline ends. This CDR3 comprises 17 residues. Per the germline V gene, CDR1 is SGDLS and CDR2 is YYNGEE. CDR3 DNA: TGTGCCAGCAGCTCAGGGGAAGCGGGACCAATCTACAATGAGCAGTTCTTC. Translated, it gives CASSSGEAGPIYNEQFF.

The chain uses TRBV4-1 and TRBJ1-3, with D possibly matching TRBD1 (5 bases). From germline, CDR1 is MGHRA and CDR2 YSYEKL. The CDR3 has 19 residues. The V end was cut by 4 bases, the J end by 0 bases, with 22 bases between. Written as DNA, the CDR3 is TGCGCCAGCAGCCCGGTGGGACCTAGAAAGATCAGCTCTGGAAACACCATATATTTT. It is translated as CASSPVGPRKISSGNTIYF.

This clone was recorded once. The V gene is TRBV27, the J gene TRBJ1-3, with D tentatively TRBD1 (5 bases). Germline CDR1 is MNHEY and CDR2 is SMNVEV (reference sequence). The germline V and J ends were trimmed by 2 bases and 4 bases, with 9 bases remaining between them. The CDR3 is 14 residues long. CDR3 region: CASSLRDGGNTIYF. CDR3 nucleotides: TGTGCCAGCAGTTTAAGGGACGGCGGAAACACCATATATTTT.

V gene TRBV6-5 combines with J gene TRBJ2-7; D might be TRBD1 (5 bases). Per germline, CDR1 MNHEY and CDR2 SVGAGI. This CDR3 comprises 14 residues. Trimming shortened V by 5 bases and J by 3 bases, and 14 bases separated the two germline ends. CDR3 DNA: TGTGCCAGCAGTCCCGGACAAGGTAGCTACGAGCAGTACTTC. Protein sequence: CASSPGQGSYEQYF.

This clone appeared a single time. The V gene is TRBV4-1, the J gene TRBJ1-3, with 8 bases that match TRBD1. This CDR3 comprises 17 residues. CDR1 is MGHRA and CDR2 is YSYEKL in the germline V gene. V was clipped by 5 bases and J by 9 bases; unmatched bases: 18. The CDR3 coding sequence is TGCGCCAGCAGCGCTATGGGGGAGACAGGGGTTTGGGGCACCATATATTTT. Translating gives CASSAMGETGVWGTIYF.

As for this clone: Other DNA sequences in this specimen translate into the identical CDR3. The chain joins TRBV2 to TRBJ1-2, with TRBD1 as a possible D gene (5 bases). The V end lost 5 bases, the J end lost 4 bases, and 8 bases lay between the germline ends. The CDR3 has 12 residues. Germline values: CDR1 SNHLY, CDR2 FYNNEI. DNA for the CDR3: TGTGCCAGCAGTACGGGGGTCTATGGCTACACCTTC. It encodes CASSTGVYGYTF. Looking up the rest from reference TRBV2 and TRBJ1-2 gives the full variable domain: EPEVTQTPSHQVTQMGQEVILRCVPISNHLYFYWYRQILGQKVEFLVSFYNNEISEKSEIFDDQFSVERPDGSNFTLKIRSTKLEDSAMYFCASSTGVYGYTFGSGTRLTVV.

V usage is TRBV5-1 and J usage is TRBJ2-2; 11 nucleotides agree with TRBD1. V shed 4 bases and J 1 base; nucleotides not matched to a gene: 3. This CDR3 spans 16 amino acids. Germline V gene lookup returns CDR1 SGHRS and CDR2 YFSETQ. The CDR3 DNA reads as TGCGCCAGCAGCCCGGGGACAGGGGGGAACACCGGGGAGCTGTTTTTT. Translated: CASSPGTGGNTGELFF.

CDR3 sequence: CASSGRPNSNQPQHF. The CDR3 region has the DNA TGTGCCAGTAGTGGGAGACCGAATAGCAATCAGCCCCAGCATTTT. The V call is TRBV19, the J call TRBJ1-5; no definite D call. Trimming removed 5 bases at V and 0 bases at J, with 11 bases between. This CDR3 region has 15 residues. Germline assignment: CDR1 LNHDA and CDR2 SQIVND (reference sequence).

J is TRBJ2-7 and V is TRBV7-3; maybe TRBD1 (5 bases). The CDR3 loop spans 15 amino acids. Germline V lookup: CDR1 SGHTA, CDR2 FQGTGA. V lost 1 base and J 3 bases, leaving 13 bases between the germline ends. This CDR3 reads CASSLNPGPGYEQYF. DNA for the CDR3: TGTGCCAGCAGCTTAAATCCAGGGCCGGGCTACGAGCAGTACTTC. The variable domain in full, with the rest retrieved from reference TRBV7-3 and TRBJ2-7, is GAGVSQTPSNKVTEKGKYVELRCDPISGHTALYWYRQSLGQGPEFLIYFQGTGAADDSGLPNDRFFAVRPEGSVSTLKIQRTERGDSAVYLCASSLNPGPGYEQYFGPGTRLTVT.

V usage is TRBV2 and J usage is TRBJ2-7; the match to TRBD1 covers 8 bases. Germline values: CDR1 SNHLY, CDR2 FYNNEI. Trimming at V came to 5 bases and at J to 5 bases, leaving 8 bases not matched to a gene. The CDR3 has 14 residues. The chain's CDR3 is CASSPRQGSHEQYF. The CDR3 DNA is TGTGCCAGCAGTCCTCGACAGGGGTCCCACGAGCAGTACTTC.

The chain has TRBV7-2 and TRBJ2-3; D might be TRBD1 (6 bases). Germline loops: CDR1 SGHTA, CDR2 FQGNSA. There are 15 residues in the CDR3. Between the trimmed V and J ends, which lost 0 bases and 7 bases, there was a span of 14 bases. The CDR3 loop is CASSLAPGTSNTQYF. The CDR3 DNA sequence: TGTGCCAGCAGCTTAGCCCCCGGGACATCTAATACGCAGTATTTT. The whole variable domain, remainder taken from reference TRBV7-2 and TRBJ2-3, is GAGVSQSPSNKVTEKGKDVELRCDPISGHTALYWYRQSLGQGLEFLIYFQGNSAPDKSGLPSDRFSAERTGGSVSTLTIQRTQQEDSAVYLCASSLAPGTSNTQYFGPGTRLTVL.

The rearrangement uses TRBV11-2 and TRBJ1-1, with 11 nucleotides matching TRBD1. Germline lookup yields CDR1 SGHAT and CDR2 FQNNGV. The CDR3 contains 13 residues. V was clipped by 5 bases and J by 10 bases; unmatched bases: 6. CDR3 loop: CASSLGQGAAAFF. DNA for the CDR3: TGTGCCAGCAGCCTCGGACAGGGGGCAGCAGCTTTCTTT.

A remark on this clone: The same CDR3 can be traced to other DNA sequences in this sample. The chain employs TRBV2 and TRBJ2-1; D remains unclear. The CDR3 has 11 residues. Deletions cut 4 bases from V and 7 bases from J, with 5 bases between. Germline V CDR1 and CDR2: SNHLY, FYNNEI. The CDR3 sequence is CASSGANEQFF. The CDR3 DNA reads TGTGCCAGCAGTGGAGCTAATGAGCAGTTCTTC. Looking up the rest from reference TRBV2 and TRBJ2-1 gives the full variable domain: EPEVTQTPSHQVTQMGQEVILRCVPISNHLYFYWYRQILGQKVEFLVSFYNNEISEKSEIFDDQFSVERPDGSNFTLKIRSTKLEDSAMYFCASSGANEQFFGPGTRLTVL.

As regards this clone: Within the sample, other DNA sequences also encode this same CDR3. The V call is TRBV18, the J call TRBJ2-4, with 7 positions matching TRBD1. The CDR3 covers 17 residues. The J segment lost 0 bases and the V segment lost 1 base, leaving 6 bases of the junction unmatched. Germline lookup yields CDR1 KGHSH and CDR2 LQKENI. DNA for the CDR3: TGTGCCAGCTCACCACTTTCAGGGGGATTAGCCAAAAACATTCAGTACTTC. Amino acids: CASSPLSGGLAKNIQYF.

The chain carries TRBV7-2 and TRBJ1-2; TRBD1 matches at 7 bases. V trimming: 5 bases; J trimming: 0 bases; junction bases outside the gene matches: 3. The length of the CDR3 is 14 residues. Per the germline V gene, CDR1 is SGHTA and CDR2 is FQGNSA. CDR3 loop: CASSGGTANYGYTF. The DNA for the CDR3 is TGTGCCAGCAGCGGGGGGACAGCTAACTATGGCTACACCTTC. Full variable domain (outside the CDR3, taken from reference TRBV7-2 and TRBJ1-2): GAGVSQSPSNKVTEKGKDVELRCDPISGHTALYWYRQSLGQGLEFLIYFQGNSAPDKSGLPSDRFSAERTGGSVSTLTIQRTQQEDSAVYLCASSGGTANYGYTFGSGTRLTVV.

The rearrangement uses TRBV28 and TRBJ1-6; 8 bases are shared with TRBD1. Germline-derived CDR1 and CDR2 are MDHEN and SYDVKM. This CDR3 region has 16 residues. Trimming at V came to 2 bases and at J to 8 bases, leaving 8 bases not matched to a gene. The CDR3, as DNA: TGTGCCAGCAGTTTACAGGGGGCAAGGGGGTATTCACCCCTCCACTTT. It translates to CASSLQGARGYSPLHF.

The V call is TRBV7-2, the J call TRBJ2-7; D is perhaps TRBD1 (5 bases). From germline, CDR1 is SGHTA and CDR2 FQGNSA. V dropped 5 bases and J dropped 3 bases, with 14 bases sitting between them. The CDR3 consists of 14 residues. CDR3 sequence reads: CASSPGPEHYEQYF. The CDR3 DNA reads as TGTGCCAGCAGCCCAGGGCCTGAACACTACGAGCAGTACTTC.

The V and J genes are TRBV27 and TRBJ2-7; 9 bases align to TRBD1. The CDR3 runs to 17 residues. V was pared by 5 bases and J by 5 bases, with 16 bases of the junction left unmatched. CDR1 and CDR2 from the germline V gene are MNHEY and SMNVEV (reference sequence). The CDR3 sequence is CASSPTYPPGQGNEQYF. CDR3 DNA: TGTGCCAGCAGTCCTACTTACCCCCCGGGACAGGGTAACGAGCAGTACTTC.

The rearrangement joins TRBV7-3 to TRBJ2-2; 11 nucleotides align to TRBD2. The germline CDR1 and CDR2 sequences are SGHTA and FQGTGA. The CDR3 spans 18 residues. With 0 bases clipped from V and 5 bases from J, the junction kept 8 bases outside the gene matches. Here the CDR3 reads CASSLTGTSGTQTGELFF. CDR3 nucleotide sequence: TGTGCCAGCAGCTTAACCGGGACTAGCGGTACTCAGACCGGGGAGCTGTTTTTT.

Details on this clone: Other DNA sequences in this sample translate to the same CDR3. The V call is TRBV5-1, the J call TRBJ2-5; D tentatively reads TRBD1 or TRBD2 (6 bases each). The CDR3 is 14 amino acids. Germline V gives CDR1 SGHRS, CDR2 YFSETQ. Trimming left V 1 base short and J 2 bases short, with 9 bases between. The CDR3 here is CASSLQGTQETQYF. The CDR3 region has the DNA TGCGCCAGCAGCTTGCAGGGGACTCAAGAGACCCAGTACTTC.

CDR3 in amino acids: CASSLTGTSGDTQYF. In nucleotides, the CDR3 is TGTGCCAGCAGCTTGACCGGGACTAGCGGGGATACGCAGTATTTT. The chain carries TRBV7-6 and TRBJ2-3; 12 nucleotides align to TRBD2. J lost 6 bases, V lost 3 bases, and 4 bases had no gene match. The germline V gene encodes CDR1 SGHVS and CDR2 FNYEAQ. CDR3 length: 15 amino acids.

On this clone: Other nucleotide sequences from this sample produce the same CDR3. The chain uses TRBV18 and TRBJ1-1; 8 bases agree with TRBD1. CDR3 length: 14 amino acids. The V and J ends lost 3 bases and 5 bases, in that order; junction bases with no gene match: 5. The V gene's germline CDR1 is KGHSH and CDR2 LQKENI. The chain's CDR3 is CASSPTGAGTEAFF. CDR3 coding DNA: TGTGCCAGCTCACCGACAGGGGCCGGGACTGAAGCTTTCTTT.

CDR3 nucleotides: TGTGCCAGTAGTAAGGGCGGGAGGTCAGGGGAGCTGTTTTTT. Translation: CASSKGGRSGELFF. This chain links TRBV19 with TRBJ2-2; 8 nucleotides agree with TRBD2. CDR3 size: 14 residues. The germline CDR1 and CDR2 sequences are LNHDA and SQIVND (reference sequence). J lost 8 bases, V lost 4 bases, and 6 bases had no gene match.

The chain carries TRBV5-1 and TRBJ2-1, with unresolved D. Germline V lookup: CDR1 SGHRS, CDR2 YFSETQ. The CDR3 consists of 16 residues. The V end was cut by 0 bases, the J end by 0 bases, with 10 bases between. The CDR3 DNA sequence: TGCGCCAGCAGCTTGGGGGTCCCCCCCTCCTACAATGAGCAGTTCTTC. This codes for CASSLGVPPSYNEQFF.

This chain's CDR3 is CASSQNPLQGSACEAFF. In nucleotides, the CDR3 is TGCGCCAGCAGTCAAAATCCATTACAGGGGTCGGCTTGTGAAGCTTTCTTT. The V and J genes are TRBV23-1 and TRBJ1-1, with 7 positions matching TRBD1. TRBV23-1 is identified as an open reading frame with a role that is uncertain. The V gene end was trimmed by 2 bases and the J gene end by 7 bases; junction bases not matched to a gene: 16. This CDR3 region has 17 residues.

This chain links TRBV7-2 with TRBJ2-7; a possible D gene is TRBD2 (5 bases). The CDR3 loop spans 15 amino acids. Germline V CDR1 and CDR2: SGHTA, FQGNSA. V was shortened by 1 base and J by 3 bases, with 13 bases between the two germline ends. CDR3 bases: TGTGCCAGCAGCTTAGGGCGAGGGTTTAGCTACGAGCAGTACTTC. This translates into CASSLGRGFSYEQYF.

In nucleotides, the CDR3 is TGCGCCAGCAGGTTTGGGGCGGGAGCTTACAATGAGCAGTTCTTC. Its protein is CASRFGAGAYNEQFF. This rearrangement joins TRBV5-1 to TRBJ2-1, with TRBD2 matching over 7 bases. Germline CDR1 SGHRS, CDR2 YFSETQ. J gave up 4 bases and V 5 bases, and 9 bases lay outside the gene matches. This CDR3 contains 15 residues.

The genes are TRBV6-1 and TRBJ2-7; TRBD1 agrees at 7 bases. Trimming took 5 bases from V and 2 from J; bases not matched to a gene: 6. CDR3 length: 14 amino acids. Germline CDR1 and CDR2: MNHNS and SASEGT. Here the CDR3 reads CASSTNRGPYEQYF. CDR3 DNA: TGTGCCAGCAGTACTAACAGGGGACCCTACGAGCAGTACTTC.

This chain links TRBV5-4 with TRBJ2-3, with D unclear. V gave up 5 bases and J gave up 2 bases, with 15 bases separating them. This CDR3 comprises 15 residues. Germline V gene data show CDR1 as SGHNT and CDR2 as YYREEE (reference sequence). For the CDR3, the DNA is TGTGCCAGCAGTCCTCGAGGCGGATACACAGATACGCAGTATTTT. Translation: CASSPRGGYTDTQYF.

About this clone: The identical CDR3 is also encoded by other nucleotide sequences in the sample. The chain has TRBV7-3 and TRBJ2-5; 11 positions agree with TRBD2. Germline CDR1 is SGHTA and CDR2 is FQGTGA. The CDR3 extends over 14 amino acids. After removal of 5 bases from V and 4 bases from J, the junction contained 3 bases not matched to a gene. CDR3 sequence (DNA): TGTGCCAGCAGCCTAGGGACTAGCGGAGAGACCCAGTACTTC. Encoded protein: CASSLGTSGETQYF.

CDR3 loop: CASSLDPMGEKLFF. In DNA form, the CDR3 reads TGCGCCAGCAGCTTGGACCCTATGGGTGAAAAACTGTTTTTT. The V call is TRBV5-1, the J call TRBJ1-4, with D unresolved. This CDR3 region has 14 residues. The V end lost 0 bases, the J end lost 7 bases, and 10 bases lay between the germline ends. CDR1 is SGHRS and CDR2 is YFSETQ in the germline V gene.